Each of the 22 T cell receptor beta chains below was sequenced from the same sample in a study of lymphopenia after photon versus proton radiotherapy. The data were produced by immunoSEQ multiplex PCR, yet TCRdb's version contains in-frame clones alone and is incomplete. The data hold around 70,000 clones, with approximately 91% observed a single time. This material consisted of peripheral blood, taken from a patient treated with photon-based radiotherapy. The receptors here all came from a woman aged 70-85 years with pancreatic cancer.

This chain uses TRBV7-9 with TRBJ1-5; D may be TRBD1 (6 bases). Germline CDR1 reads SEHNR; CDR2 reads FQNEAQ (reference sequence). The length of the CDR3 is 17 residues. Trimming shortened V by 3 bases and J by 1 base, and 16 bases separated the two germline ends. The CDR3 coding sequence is TGTGCCAGCAGCTTCCAGTCCCAGGGGATAAGCAATCAGCCCCAGCATTTT. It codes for CASSFQSQGISNQPQHF.

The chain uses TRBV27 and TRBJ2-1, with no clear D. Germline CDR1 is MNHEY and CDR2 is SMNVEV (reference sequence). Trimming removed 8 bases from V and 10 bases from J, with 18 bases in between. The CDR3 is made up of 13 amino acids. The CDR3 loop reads CASRSTGPPEQFF. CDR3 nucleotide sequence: TGTGCCAGCCGGTCAACCGGGCCGCCGGAGCAGTTCTTC.

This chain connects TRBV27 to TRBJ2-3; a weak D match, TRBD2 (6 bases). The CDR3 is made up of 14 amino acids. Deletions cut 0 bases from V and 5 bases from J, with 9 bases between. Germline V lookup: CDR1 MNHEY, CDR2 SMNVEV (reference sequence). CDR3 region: CASSLSGRIDTQYF. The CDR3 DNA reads TGTGCCAGCAGTTTATCCGGGAGAATAGATACGCAGTATTTT.

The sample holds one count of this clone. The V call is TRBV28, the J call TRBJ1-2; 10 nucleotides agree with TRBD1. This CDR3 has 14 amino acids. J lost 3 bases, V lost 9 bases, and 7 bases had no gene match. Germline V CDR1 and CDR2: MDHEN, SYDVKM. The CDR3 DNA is TGTGCCAGTTCCCCTGGGACAGGGGACTATGGCTACACCTTC. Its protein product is CASSPGTGDYGYTF.

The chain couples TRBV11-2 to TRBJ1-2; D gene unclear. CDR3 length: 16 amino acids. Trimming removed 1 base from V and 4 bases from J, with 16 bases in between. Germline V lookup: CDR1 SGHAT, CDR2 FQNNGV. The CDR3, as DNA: TGTGCCAGCAGCTTAGTTCTACAGACAAATTCCTATGGCTACACCTTC. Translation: CASSLVLQTNSYGYTF.

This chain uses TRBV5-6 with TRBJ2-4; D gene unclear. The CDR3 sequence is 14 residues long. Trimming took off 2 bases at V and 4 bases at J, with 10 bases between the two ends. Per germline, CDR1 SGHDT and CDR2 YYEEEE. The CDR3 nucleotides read TGTGCCAGCAGCTTAGGTCTCGCAAAAAACATTCAGTACTTC. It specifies CASSLGLAKNIQYF.

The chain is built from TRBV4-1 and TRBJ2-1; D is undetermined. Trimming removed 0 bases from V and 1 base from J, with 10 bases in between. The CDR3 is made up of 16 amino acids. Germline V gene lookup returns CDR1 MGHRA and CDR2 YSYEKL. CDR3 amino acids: CASSQDEVGSYNEQFF. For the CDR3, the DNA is TGCGCCAGCAGCCAAGATGAGGTCGGGTCCTACAATGAGCAGTTCTTC.

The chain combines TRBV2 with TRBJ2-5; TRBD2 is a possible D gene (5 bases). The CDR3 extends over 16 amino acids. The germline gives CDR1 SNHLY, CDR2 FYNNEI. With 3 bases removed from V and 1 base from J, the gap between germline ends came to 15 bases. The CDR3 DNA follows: TGTGCCAGCAGTGAGTCGGTCCAGCGGAGCCAAGAGACCCAGTACTTC. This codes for CASSESVQRSQETQYF.

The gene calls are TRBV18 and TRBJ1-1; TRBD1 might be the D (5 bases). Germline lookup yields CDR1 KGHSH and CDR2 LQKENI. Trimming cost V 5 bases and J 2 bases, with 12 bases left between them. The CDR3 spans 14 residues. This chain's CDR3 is CASSSRGANTEAFF. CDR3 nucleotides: TGTGCCAGCTCATCGAGAGGGGCCAACACTGAAGCTTTCTTT.

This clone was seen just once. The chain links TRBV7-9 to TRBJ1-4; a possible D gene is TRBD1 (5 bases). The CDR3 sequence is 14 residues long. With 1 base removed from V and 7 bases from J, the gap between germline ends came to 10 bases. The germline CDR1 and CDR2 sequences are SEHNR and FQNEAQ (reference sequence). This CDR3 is CASSLGVRAEKLFF. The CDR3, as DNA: TGTGCCAGCAGCTTAGGAGTCAGGGCTGAAAAACTGTTTTTT.

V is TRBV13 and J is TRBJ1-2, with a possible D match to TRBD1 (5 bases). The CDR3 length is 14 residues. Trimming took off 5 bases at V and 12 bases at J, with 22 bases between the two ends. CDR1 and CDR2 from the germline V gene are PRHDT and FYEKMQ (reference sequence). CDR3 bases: TGTGCCAGCAGCGATCGACAGCCCGGAGTTACACACACCTTC. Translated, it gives CASSDRQPGVTHTF. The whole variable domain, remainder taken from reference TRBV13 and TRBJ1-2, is AAGVIQSPRHLIKEKRETATLKCYPIPRHDTVYWYQQGPGQDPQFLISFYEKMQSDKGSIPDRFSAQQFSDYHSELNMSSLELGDSALYFCASSDRQPGVTHTFGSGTRLTVV.

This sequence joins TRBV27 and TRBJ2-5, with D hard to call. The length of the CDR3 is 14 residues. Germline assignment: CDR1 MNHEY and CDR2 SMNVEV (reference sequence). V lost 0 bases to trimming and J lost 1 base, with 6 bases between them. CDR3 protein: CASSLSPAQETQYF. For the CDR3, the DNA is TGTGCCAGCAGTTTATCTCCTGCCCAAGAGACCCAGTACTTC.

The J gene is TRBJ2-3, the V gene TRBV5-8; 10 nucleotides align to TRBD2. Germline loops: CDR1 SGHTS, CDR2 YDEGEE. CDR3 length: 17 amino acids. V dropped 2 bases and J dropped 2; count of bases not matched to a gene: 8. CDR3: CASSFRRTSGYTDTQYF. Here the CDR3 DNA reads TGTGCCAGCAGCTTTCGTCGGACTAGCGGATACACAGATACGCAGTATTTT.

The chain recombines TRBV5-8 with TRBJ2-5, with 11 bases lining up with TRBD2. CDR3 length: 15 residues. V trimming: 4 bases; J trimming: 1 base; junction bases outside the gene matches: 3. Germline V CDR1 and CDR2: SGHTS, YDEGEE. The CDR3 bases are TGTGCCAGCAGCCCCGGGACTAGCGGCCAAGAGACCCAGTACTTC. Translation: CASSPGTSGQETQYF.

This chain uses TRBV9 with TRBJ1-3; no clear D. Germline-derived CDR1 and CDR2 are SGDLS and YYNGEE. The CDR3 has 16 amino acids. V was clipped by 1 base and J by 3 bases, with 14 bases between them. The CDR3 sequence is CASSVSGFRDGNTIYF. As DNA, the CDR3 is TGTGCCAGCAGCGTATCGGGTTTTAGAGATGGAAACACCATATATTTT. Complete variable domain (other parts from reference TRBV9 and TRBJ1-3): DSGVTQTPKHLITATGQRVTLRCSPRSGDLSVYWYQQSLDQGLQFLIQYYNGEERAKGNILERFSAQQFPDLHSELNLSSLELGDSALYFCASSVSGFRDGNTIYFGEGSWLTVV.

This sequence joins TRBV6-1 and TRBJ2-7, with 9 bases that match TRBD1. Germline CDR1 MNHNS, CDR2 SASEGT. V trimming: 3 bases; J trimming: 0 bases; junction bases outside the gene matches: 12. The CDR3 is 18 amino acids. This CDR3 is CASSDEGTGYAYSYEQYF. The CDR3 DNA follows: TGTGCCAGCAGTGACGAGGGGACAGGGTATGCTTACTCCTACGAGCAGTACTTC.

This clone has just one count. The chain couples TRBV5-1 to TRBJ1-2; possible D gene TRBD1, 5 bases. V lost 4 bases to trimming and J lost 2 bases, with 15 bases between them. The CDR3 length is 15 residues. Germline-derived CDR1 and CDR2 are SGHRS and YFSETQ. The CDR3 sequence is CASSPMGGSNYGYTF. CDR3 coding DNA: TGCGCCAGCAGCCCTATGGGGGGATCCAACTATGGCTACACCTTC. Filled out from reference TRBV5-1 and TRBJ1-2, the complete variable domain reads KAGVTQTPRYLIKTRGQQVTLSCSPISGHRSVSWYQQTPGQGLQFLFEYFSETQRNKGNFPGRFSGRQFSNSRSEMNVSTLELGDSALYLCASSPMGGSNYGYTFGSGTRLTVV.

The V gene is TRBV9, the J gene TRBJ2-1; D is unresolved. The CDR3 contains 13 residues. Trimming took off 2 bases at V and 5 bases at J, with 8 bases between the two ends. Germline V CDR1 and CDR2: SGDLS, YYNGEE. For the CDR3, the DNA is TGTGCCAGCAGCGTCCGACCGAACAATGAGCAGTTCTTC. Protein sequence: CASSVRPNNEQFF. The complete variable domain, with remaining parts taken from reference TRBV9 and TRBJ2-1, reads DSGVTQTPKHLITATGQRVTLRCSPRSGDLSVYWYQQSLDQGLQFLIQYYNGEERAKGNILERFSAQQFPDLHSELNLSSLELGDSALYFCASSVRPNNEQFFGPGTRLTVL.

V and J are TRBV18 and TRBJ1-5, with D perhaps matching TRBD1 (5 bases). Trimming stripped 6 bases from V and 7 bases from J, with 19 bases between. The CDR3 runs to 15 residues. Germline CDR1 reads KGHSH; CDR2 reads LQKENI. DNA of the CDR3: TGTGCCAGCTCCCCGGGACGCGTCCCTAACCAGCCCCAGCATTTT. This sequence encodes CASSPGRVPNQPQHF.

DNA of the CDR3: TGTGCCAGCAGTTTAACAGGGCTGGGGTCCTTCTCCTACAATGAGCAGTTCTTC. This sequence encodes CASSLTGLGSFSYNEQFF. The V call is TRBV27, the J call TRBJ2-1; possibly TRBD1 for D (6 bases). CDR1 MNHEY and CDR2 SMNVEV come from the germline V gene (reference sequence). The CDR3 is made up of 18 amino acids. Trimming cost V 2 bases and J 0 bases, with 17 bases left between them.

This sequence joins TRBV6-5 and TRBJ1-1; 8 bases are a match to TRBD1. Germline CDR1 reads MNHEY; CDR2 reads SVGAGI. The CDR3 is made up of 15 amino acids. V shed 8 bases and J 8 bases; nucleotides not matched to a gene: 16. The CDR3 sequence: CASGQGGQGRKEAFF. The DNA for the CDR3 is TGTGCCAGCGGACAGGGAGGACAGGGAAGGAAGGAAGCTTTCTTT.

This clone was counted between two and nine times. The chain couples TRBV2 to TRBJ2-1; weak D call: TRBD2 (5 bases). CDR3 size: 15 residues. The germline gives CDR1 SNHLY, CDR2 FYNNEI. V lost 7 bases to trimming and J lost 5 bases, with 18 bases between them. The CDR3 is CASNARASSNNEQFF. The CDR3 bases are TGTGCCAGCAATGCACGGGCTAGCTCTAACAATGAGCAGTTCTTC.